This entry is about one T cell receptor beta chain. The CDR3 loop spans 15 amino acids. The germline gives CDR1 SGHAT, CDR2 FQDESV (reference sequence). With 6 bases clipped from V and 3 bases from J, the junction kept 4 bases outside the gene matches. This specimen belongs to a study of blood T cell repertoires in COVID-19. Methods used by the authors: Estimates of nucleated cell counts were drawn from the amplification of reference gene primers. Libraries were prepared by immunoSEQ multiplex PCR; TCRdb keeps only in-frame clonotypes and omits some of them. That table gives V, J and clone size, and the DNA gave D and trimming. The sample has hundreds of thousands of clones, approximately 92% seen once; the top ten hold about 2.2%.

Sequencing was performed on PBMCs or T cells enriched from blood (not recorded which). The gene calls are TRBV11-1 and TRBJ2-2, with 10 positions matching TRBD1. The source is a young woman who had recovered from COVID-19. The DNA for the CDR3 is TGTGCCAGCAGTACCGGGACAGGGGACACCGGGGAGCTGTTTTTT. Its protein is CASSTGTGDTGELFF.